The 14 T cell receptor beta chains below all came from one sample that was sequenced in a study of T-cell reconstitution after alpha-beta-depleted transplantation in children. TCRbeta library construction was performed incorporating unique molecular identifiers. TCRdb recomputed calls from the PCR reads with MiXCR, one row per CDR3 protein. In the table there are 60,000 to 100,000 distinct CDR3 sequences, approximately 18% of which are singletons. This sample comprised PBMCs, mostly from graft donor cells, obtained 360 days after TCRalphabeta/CD19-depleted stem cell transplant. These receptors came from a male patient between 2 and 9 years old who had a stem cell transplant for acute lymphoblastic leukemia, so the T cells may come from the graft donor.

This clonotype was seen a handful of times. Germline and junction disagree at one end, which may indicate a read error. The chain links TRBV7-9 to TRBJ2-7, with 12 bases fitting TRBD2. The germline CDR1 and CDR2 sequences are SEHNR and FQNEAQ (reference sequence). This CDR3 spans 12 amino acids. CDR3 loop: CASSFGTSGYHF. DNA of the CDR3: TGTGCCAGCAGCTTTGGGACTAGCGGGTACCACTTC.

The chain recombines TRBV4-1 with TRBJ2-4; no firm D call. There are 16 residues in the CDR3. Germline V gives CDR1 MGHRA, CDR2 YSYEKL. V lost 1 base, J lost 0 bases, and 10 bases lay in between. The CDR3 bases are TGCGCCAGCAGCCAAGTCGGCAAGCAAGCCAAAAACATTCAGTACTTC. This sequence encodes CASSQVGKQAKNIQYF.

This clonotype was counted at least ten times. The chain recombines TRBV3-1 with TRBJ1-6, with D perhaps TRBD1 (5 bases). The V end lost 3 bases, the J end lost 7 bases, and 13 bases lay between the germline ends. The CDR3 has 15 amino acids. Germline CDR1 LGHDT, CDR2 YNNKEL (reference sequence). CDR3 DNA: TGTGCCAGCAGCCAGTGGGGGAACCAAAATTCACCCCTCCACTTT. Its protein product is CASSQWGNQNSPLHF. Based on the CDR3 plus reference TRBV3-1 and TRBJ1-6, the full variable domain is DTAVSQTPKYLVTQMGNDKSIKCEQNLGHDTMYWYKQDSKKFLKIMFSYNNKELIINETVPNRFSPKSPDKAHLNLHINSLELGDSAVYFCASSQWGNQNSPLHFGNGTRLTVT.

The sample holds a few counts of this clonotype. The chain uses TRBV7-9 and TRBJ2-5, with TRBD2 as a possible D gene (6 bases). The germline CDR1 and CDR2 sequences are SEHNR and FQNEAQ (reference sequence). CDR3 size: 14 residues. V was shortened by 0 bases and J by 7 bases, with 12 bases between the two germline ends. CDR3 in amino acids: CASSLADYRGTQYF. As DNA, the CDR3 is TGTGCCAGCAGCTTAGCGGACTATCGGGGGACCCAGTACTTC.

This clonotype was detected a few times. The CDR3 sequence: CASSYGPGWYTEAFF. Here the CDR3 DNA reads TGTGCCAGCAGCTACGGACCCGGTTGGTACACTGAAGCTTTCTTT. The rearrangement links TRBV12-3 or TRBV12-4 to TRBJ1-1; D call uncertain. V was shortened by 6 bases and J by 3 bases, with 17 bases between the two germline ends. The CDR3 has 15 amino acids.

The chain combines TRBV7-9 with TRBJ2-3; D is possibly TRBD2 (6 bases). The CDR3 runs to 14 residues. Per germline, CDR1 SEHNR and CDR2 FQNEAQ (reference sequence). V shed 1 base and J shed 9 bases, with 14 bases lying between them. The CDR3 loop is CASSLEGRLRTQYF. The DNA for the CDR3 is TGTGCCAGCAGCTTAGAGGGGAGGCTGAGGACGCAGTATTTT. Full variable domain (outside the CDR3, taken from reference TRBV7-9 and TRBJ2-3): DTGVSQNPRHKITKRGQNVTFRCDPISEHNRLYWYRQTLGQGPEFLTYFQNEAQLEKSRLLSDRFSAERPKGSFSTLEIQRTEQGDSAMYLCASSLEGRLRTQYFGPGTRLTVL.

The chain couples TRBV30 to TRBJ2-3, with D unclear. This CDR3 contains 12 residues. The germline V gene has CDR1 GTSNPN and CDR2 SVGIG (reference sequence). Trimming stripped 2 bases from V and 6 bases from J, with 9 bases between. The CDR3 region is CAWSILSDTQYF. As DNA, the CDR3 is TGTGCCTGGAGTATTCTTTCGGATACGCAGTATTTT. The full variable domain, with the rest looked up from reference TRBV30 and TRBJ2-3, is SQTIHQWPATLVQPVGSPLSLECTVEGTSNPNLYWYRQAAGRGLQLLFYSVGIGQISSEVPQNLSASRPQDRQFILSSKKLLLSDSGFYLCAWSILSDTQYFGPGTRLTVL.

This clonotype occurred many times. The rearrangement joins TRBV2 to TRBJ2-3, with 10 bases identical to TRBD2. Germline V gene data show CDR1 as SNHLY and CDR2 as FYNNEI. V dropped 5 bases and J dropped 7; count of bases not matched to a gene: 9. The CDR3 sequence is 15 residues long. This chain's CDR3 is CASSLAGVSSYTQYF. In DNA form, the CDR3 reads TGTGCCAGCAGTCTAGCGGGAGTAAGTTCGTATACGCAGTATTTT.

V and J are TRBV3-1 and TRBJ2-1; D might be TRBD2 (7 bases). The germline V gene encodes CDR1 LGHDT and CDR2 YNNKEL (reference sequence). The CDR3 consists of 15 residues. Trimming took off 2 bases at V and 9 bases at J, with 17 bases between the two ends. CDR3 sequence: CASSQLGGGPGEQFF. Written as DNA, the CDR3 is TGTGCCAGCAGCCAATTAGGGGGAGGGCCGGGTGAGCAGTTCTTC.

There are a few counts of this clonotype. The rearrangement links TRBV12-3 or TRBV12-4 to TRBJ2-7, with 9 bases that match TRBD2. The CDR3 loop spans 14 amino acids. V lost 5 bases to trimming and J lost 5 bases; unmatched junction nucleotides: 7. CDR3 in amino acids: CASSVRLAANEQYF. The CDR3, as DNA: TGTGCCAGCAGTGTCAGACTAGCGGCTAACGAGCAGTACTTC.

Many counts were recorded for this clonotype. The chain has TRBV6-5 and TRBJ2-7; the D is unclear. There are 14 residues in the CDR3. V lost 4 bases, J lost 4 bases, and 14 bases lay in between. Germline-derived CDR1 and CDR2 are MNHEY and SVGAGI. This chain's CDR3 is CASSSLTILYEQYF. DNA of the CDR3: TGTGCCAGCAGTTCTTTGACGATATTGTACGAGCAGTACTTC.

This clonotype appeared many times. The chain combines TRBV9 with TRBJ2-5; no firm D call. Trimming cost V 2 bases and J 1 base, with 6 bases left between them. The CDR3 consists of 13 residues. The germline V gene encodes CDR1 SGDLS and CDR2 YYNGEE. As DNA, the CDR3 is TGTGCCAGCAGCGTGTACTCCCAAGAGACCCAGTACTTC. It encodes CASSVYSQETQYF.

The rearrangement uses TRBV5-1 and TRBJ2-1; 8 nucleotides line up with TRBD1. Trimming took 1 base from V and 5 from J; bases not matched to a gene: 8. Germline assignment: CDR1 SGHRS and CDR2 YFSETQ. The length of the CDR3 is 16 residues. CDR3 sequence (DNA): TGCGCCAGCAGCTTGTTATCGCAGGGGGCTAACAATGAGCAGTTCTTC. Amino acids: CASSLLSQGANNEQFF.

This chain joins TRBV7-9 and TRBJ2-1; 9 bases align to TRBD2. The J segment lost 3 bases and the V segment lost 2 bases, leaving 2 bases of the junction unmatched. The V gene's germline CDR1 is SEHNR and CDR2 FQNEAQ (reference sequence). There are 15 residues in the CDR3. CDR3 in amino acids: CASSLIAGDYNEQFF. The CDR3 DNA follows: TGTGCCAGCAGCTTAATAGCGGGGGACTACAATGAGCAGTTCTTC.